These T cell receptor beta chains were read from a single sample in a study of blood T cell repertoires in COVID-19. Assay used: immunoSEQ multiplex PCR; TCRdb lists only in-frame clones, some missing. The data contain 65,000 to 75,000 clones, about three quarters of them seen just once; the ten biggest clones take up approximately 14%. Source material: peripheral blood. The receptors shown here come from a man at least 80 years old with acute or convalescent COVID-19. The CDR3 runs from the conserved cysteine through the conserved F or W. A D gene is named only where the DNA matches it firmly. Where a row states a size, it is once, few, many or the class of an expanded clone; other rows omit it.

clone_size j_call d_call v_call cdr3_nt cdr3_aa
once TRBJ2-3 TRBD2 TRBV4-2 TGTGCCAGCAGCCAAGATGCGCTAGCGGGGGGGGAGACAGATACGCAGTATTTT CASSQDALAGGETDTQYF
- TRBJ1-2 - TRBV5-6 TGTGCCAGCAGCCCCCACACAGGGTATGATCATGGCTACACCTTC CASSPHTGYDHGYTF
few TRBJ1-6 TRBD1 TRBV30 TGTGCCTGGAGTACGATGACAGGGACTAATTCACCCCTCCACTTT CAWSTMTGTNSPLHF
- TRBJ2-6 - TRBV4-2 TGTGCCAGCAGCCAAGAAGGAACAGGGACTGGGGCCAACGTCCTGACTTTC CASSQEGTGTGANVLTF
few TRBJ1-1 TRBD1 TRBV19 TGTGCCAGTAGCCAACAGGGGACCACTGAAGCTTTCTTT CASSQQGTTEAFF
- TRBJ2-5 TRBD2 TRBV9 TGTGCCAGCAGCCCCCAAGGTGGTGCGGGAGTAACAATCCAAGAGACCCAGTACTTC CASSPQGGAGVTIQETQYF
few TRBJ2-7 - TRBV15 TGTGCCACCAGCAGAGATCGGTCTATCCCCTCCTACGAGCAGTACTTC CATSRDRSIPSYEQYF
- TRBJ2-3 - TRBV7-9 TGTGCCAGCAGCCCCCTATACGATACGCAGTATTTT CASSPLYDTQYF
- TRBJ1-1 - TRBV12-3/TRBV12-4 TGTGCCAGCAGTCTGACAGAGAACACTGAAGCTTTCTTT CASSLTENTEAFF
- TRBJ2-4 - TRBV19 TGTGCCAGTAGTCTAGCTTCGTTAAACATTCAGTACTTC CASSLASLNIQYF
- TRBJ2-5 TRBD2 TRBV18 TGTGCCAGCTCACCATCTAGCGGGGGGTTAGAAGAGACCCAGTACTTC CASSPSSGGLEETQYF
- TRBJ1-3 TRBD1 TRBV6-5 TGTGCCACGCGGGACAGAGCTGGAAACACCATATATTTT CATRDRAGNTIYF
- TRBJ1-3 - TRBV10-3 TGTGCCATCAGTGAGGGCAGCGCCACATATTTT CAISEGSATYF
- TRBJ2-3 - TRBV10-3 TGTGCCATCAGAACTCCAGATACGCAGTATTTT CAIRTPDTQYF
- TRBJ1-5 - TRBV5-5 TGTGCCAGCAGCTTAATGGGGGGAAGCAATCAGCCCCAGCATTTT CASSLMGGSNQPQHF